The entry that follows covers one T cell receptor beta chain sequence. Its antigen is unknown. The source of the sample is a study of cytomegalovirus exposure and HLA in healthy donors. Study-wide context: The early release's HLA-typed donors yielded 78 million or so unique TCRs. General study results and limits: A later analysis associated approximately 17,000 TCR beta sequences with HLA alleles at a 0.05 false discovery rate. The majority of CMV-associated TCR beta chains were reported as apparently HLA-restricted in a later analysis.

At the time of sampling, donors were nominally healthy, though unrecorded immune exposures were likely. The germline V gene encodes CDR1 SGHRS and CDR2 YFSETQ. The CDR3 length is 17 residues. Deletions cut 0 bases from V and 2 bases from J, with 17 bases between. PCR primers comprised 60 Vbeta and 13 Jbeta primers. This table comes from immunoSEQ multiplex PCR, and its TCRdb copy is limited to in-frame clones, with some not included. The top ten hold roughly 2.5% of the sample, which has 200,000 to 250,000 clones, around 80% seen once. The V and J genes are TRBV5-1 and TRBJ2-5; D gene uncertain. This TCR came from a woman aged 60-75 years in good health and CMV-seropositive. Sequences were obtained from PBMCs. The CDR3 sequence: CASSLAAQVPVQETQYF. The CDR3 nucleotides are TGCGCCAGCAGCTTGGCCGCGCAGGTCCCCGTACAAGAGACCCAGTACTTC.